This T cell receptor beta chain originates from a study of blood T cell repertoires in COVID-19. Across the whole study: Acute and convalescent COVID-19 specimens originated in the United States, Italy and Spain. Sources were T cells, B-cell-depleted T cells, or PBMCs; the material itself was cDNA or gDNA.

Original data processing: Estimated nucleated cell counts came from reference gene primer amplification. Method: immunoSEQ multiplex PCR; TCRdb's copy keeps in-frame clones and lacks some. V, J and clone size are taken as reported in that table, and D and trimming were inferred from the DNA itself. The table has around 250,000 clones, around 83% seen once. Looked up from germline, CDR1 is LGHDT and CDR2 is YNNKEL (reference sequence). The CDR3 is 13 residues long. V shed 4 bases, J shed 2 bases, and the junction held 2 bases outside the gene matches. Sequenced: peripheral blood. This TCR came from a man older than 75 with acute or convalescent COVID-19. This sequence joins TRBV3-1 (or the pseudogene TRBV3-2) and TRBJ2-7; 7 bases fit TRBD2. The CDR3 is CASSRGGAYEQYF. The CDR3 coding sequence is TGTGCCAGCAGCCGGGGAGGGGCCTACGAGCAGTACTTC.